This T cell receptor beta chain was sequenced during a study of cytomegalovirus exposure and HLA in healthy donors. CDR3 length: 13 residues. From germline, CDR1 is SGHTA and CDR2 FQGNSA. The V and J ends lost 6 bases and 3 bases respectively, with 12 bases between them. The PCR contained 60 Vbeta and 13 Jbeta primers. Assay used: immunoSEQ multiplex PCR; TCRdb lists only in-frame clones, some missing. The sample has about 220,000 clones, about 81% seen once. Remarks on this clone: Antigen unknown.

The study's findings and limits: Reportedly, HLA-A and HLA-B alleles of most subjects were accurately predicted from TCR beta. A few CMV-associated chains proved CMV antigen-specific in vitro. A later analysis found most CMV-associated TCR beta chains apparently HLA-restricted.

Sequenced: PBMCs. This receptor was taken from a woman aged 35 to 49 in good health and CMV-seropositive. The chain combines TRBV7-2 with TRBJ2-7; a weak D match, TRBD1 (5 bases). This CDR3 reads CASSETVGYEQYF. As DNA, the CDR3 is TGTGCCAGCAGTGAGACAGTGGGCTACGAGCAGTACTTC.